This T cell receptor (beta chain) appears in the sequencing data of a study of control samples from healthy donors and cancer patients. The table came from immunoSEQ multiplex PCR; TCRdb's copy has only in-frame clones and leaves some out. The repertoire holds some 130,000 clones, with approximately 92% as singletons. Per the germline V gene, CDR1 is SGHRS and CDR2 is YFSETQ. The V gene lost 7 bases and the J gene lost 5 bases, with 13 bases spanning the gap. The CDR3 length is 12 residues. This receptor was identified in a man aged 18 to 30 in good health. The chain is built from TRBV5-1 and TRBJ2-7; D gene ambiguous. Sequencing input: blood. CDR3 in amino acids: CASADRFDEQYF. In DNA form, the CDR3 reads TGCGCCAGCGCCGATCGGTTCGACGAGCAGTACTTC.